A selection of T cell receptor beta chains follows, all from one sample in a study of T cell clones after liver transplantation. The antigens these receptors bind are not known. Profiling relied on immunoSEQ multiplex PCR, and the TCRdb table lists in-frame clones only, not all of them. Of approximately 630 clones listed, roughly 52% are singletons. The sample consisted of CD4+ T cells from cultured PBMCs. The receptor source for this set is a human patient who received a liver transplant. Among the T cells, some may be from the graft donor. The CDR3 runs from the conserved cysteine through the conserved F or W. The order of the fields is V gene, D gene, clone size, J gene, CDR3 DNA, CDR3 protein. D genes are given only for firm matches. A clone size is listed for some rows: how often the clone was seen (once, few, many), or a class if it is expanded.

>TRBV6-5|-|-|TRBJ1-1
TGTGCCAGCAGTATGACAGAACGAGCTTTCTTT
CASSMTERAFF
>TRBV4-2|TRBD2|-|TRBJ2-1
TGTGCCAGCAGCCAAGAGCTTGCGGGGGGCTCCTACAATGAGCAGTTCTTC
CASSQELAGGSYNEQFF
>TRBV6-5|TRBD1|few|TRBJ1-1
TGTGCCAGCAGTTACCGAGGACAGGGCACTGAAGCTTTCTTT
CASSYRGQGTEAFF
>TRBV4-2|-|large|TRBJ1-3
TGTGCCAGCAGCCAAGACGAGTTCTCTGGAAACACCATATATTTT
CASSQDEFSGNTIYF
>TRBV7-9|-|large|TRBJ1-5
TGTGCCAGCAGCTCCGGGGCCAATCAGCCCCAGCATTTT
CASSSGANQPQHF
>TRBV11-2|-|-|TRBJ2-7
TGTGCCAGCAGCCGAGGGACGGGGCTACCCTACGAGCAGTACTTC
CASSRGTGLPYEQYF
>TRBV5-1|-|large|TRBJ2-7
TGCGCCAGCAGCTCGGGACATACCTACGAGCAGTACTTC
CASSSGHTYEQYF
>TRBV19|TRBD1|few|TRBJ1-2
TGTGCCAGTAGTACCCGACAGGGAGATGGCTACACCTTC
CASSTRQGDGYTF
>TRBV6-8|-|-|TRBJ2-7
TGTGCCAGCAGTGAAGCTCAGGGCAACGAGCAGTACTTC
CASSEAQGNEQYF
>TRBV5-6|-|-|TRBJ1-2
TGTGCCAGCAGCCCCGGACAGAACTATGGCTACACCTTC
CASSPGQNYGYTF
>TRBV21-1|-|-|TRBJ2-1
TGTGCCAGCAGAGATGCTGTAGCTACACCTTCCGACAATGAGCAGTTCTTC
CASRDAVATPSDNEQFF
>TRBV25-1|-|-|TRBJ1-6
TGTGCCAGCAGTGCAGGGTCCAATTCCTATAATTCACCCCTCCACTTT
CASSAGSNSYNSPLHF
>TRBV6-1|-|-|TRBJ1-5
TGTGCCAGCAGTTTTGTAGGGGTGGGGAATCAGCCCCAGCATTTT
CASSFVGVGNQPQHF
>TRBV30|-|-|TRBJ1-2
TGTGCCGGGCATAGGGGGTTCGACTATGGCTACACCTTC
CAGHRGFDYGYTF
>TRBV6-5|-|-|TRBJ2-3
TGTGCCAGCAGTCGGGACAACACAGATACGCAGTATTTT
CASSRDNTDTQYF
>TRBV6-1|-|-|TRBJ2-6
TGTGCCAGCAGTGAACATAACTCTATGGCACAAAGTCGGGCCAACGTCCTGACTTTC
CASSEHNSMAQSRANVLTF
>TRBV7-9|-|large|TRBJ1-4
TGTGCCAGCAGCCCTCAACAGGGTACTGGGGAAAAACTGTTTTTT
CASSPQQGTGEKLFF
>TRBV7-8|-|-|TRBJ1-2
TGTGCCAGCAGCATCTGTGGGTTTACCCGAAAGATCTATGGCTACACCTTC
CASSICGFTRKIYGYTF
>TRBV23-1|-|few|TRBJ2-7
TGCGCCAGCAGCCAGGGACGGAGGCTAACCTACGAGCAGTACTTC
CASSQGRRLTYEQYF
>TRBV9|-|once|TRBJ2-7
TGTGCCAGCAGCGCCCCCGAAGGAGTAGGCTTTGCCTACGAGCAGTACTTC
CASSAPEGVGFAYEQYF
>TRBV7-6|TRBD1|-|TRBJ2-7
TGTGCCAGCAGCTTAACGACAGGGGGGAAAAAGGAGCAGTACTTC
CASSLTTGGKKEQYF
>TRBV15|-|-|TRBJ2-4
TGTGCCACCAGCAGAGGTGGGGATGGGGCAGCAAATCAGTACTTC
CATSRGGDGAANQYF
>TRBV21-1|-|-|TRBJ2-7
TGTGCCAGCAGATCAGCCCTAGCTACACGTGTTGACGAGCAGTACTTC
CASRSALATRVDEQYF
>TRBV11-1|-|-|TRBJ1-1
TGTGCCAGCAGCTGGCCTCCCGAGAACACTGAAGCTTTCTTT
CASSWPPENTEAFF
>TRBV7-3|-|-|TRBJ2-1
TGTGCCAGCAGCTTAGGGCAATCACACAATGAGCAGTTCTTC
CASSLGQSHNEQFF
>TRBV4-2|TRBD2|few|TRBJ2-5
TGTGCCAGCAGCCAAGACCAGCGGGGGGGCCTGGACTTC
CASSQDQRGGLDF
>TRBV19|-|-|TRBJ2-6
TGTGCCAGTAGTATAGGGCAGGGGGGCTCTGGGGCCAACGTCCTGACTTTC
CASSIGQGGSGANVLTF
>TRBV6-5|-|-|TRBJ2-2
TGTGCCAGCACCCTGGACAGCCGAACCGGGGAGCTGTTTTTT
CASTLDSRTGELFF
>TRBV4-1|TRBD2|once|TRBJ2-2
TGCGCCAGCAGCGTCCACGCCTCAGCGGGGGGGCCGGGCGGGGAGCTGTTTTTT
CASSVHASAGGPGGELFF
>TRBV10-3|TRBD2|-|TRBJ2-1
TGTGCCATCAGCGGGACTAGCAACGAGCAGTTCTTC
CAISGTSNEQFF
>TRBV15|TRBD2|few|TRBJ2-3
TGTGCCACCAGCAGAGAGCGACTAGCGGGGGGCACAGATACGCAGTATTTT
CATSRERLAGGTDTQYF
>TRBV5-5|TRBD1|-|TRBJ1-1
TGTGCCAGCAGCTTAGATTCAGGGGGTAAAGCTTTCTTT
CASSLDSGGKAFF
>TRBV6-1|-|once|TRBJ1-4
TGTGCCAGCAGTGAAGCGCTTTTCGGGGGCCGGCGTGAAAAACTGTTGTTT
CASSEALFGGRREKLLF
>TRBV10-2|-|hyperexpanded|TRBJ1-6
TGCGCCAGCAGTGAGCAAGCTAATTCACCCCTCCACTTT
CASSEQANSPLHF
>TRBV12-5|-|-|TRBJ2-6
TGTGCTAGTGGTATCAAAACGTTTGCAGGACAAAGGCGGGCCAACGTCCTGACTTTC
CASGIKTFAGQRRANVLTF
>TRBV5-1|-|-|TRBJ1-5
TGCGCCAGCAGCTGGGGCGGGTATAGCAATCAGCCCCAGCATTTT
CASSWGGYSNQPQHF
>TRBV2|TRBD2|few|TRBJ2-7
TGTGCCAGCAGTGGGGGGGGTGAGCAGTACTTC
CASSGGGEQYF
>TRBV7-2|-|-|TRBJ1-2
TGTGCCAGCAGCCTAGAGCGGGGGCGCGGCTATGGCTACACCTTC
CASSLERGRGYGYTF
>TRBV7-8|-|-|TRBJ2-6
TGTGCCAGCAGCTCCCAGATGTTTACCCACAAGTCGGGCCAACGTCCTGACTTC
CASSSQMFTHKSGQRPDF
>TRBV5-4|-|-|TRBJ2-2
TGTGCCAGCAGCGTCTGGGACCACACCGGGGAGCTGTTTTTT
CASSVWDHTGELFF
>TRBV5-3|-|-|TRBJ2-7
TGTGCCAGAAGCCGCAGGGAACCTGGACGATCCGAGCAGTACTTC
CARSRREPGRSEQYF
>TRBV6-4|-|-|TRBJ2-6
TGTGCCAGCAGTACCGCTCGCTCACGACAAAGTCGGGCCAACGTCCTGACTTTC
CASSTARSRQSRANVLTF
>TRBV30|-|few|TRBJ1-6
TGTGCCTGGACTTTAGGTTTAAATTCACCCCTCCACTTT
CAWTLGLNSPLHF
>TRBV6-5|-|-|TRBJ1-6
TGTGCCAGCAGGGGGACCGGGGGAAACAATTCACCCCTCCACTTT
CASRGTGGNNSPLHF
>TRBV14|-|-|TRBJ1-3
TGTGCCAGCAGCTGGGGGACGAACCTGCCTGGAAACACCATATATTTT
CASSWGTNLPGNTIYF
>TRBV27|-|-|TRBJ1-2
TGTGCCAGCAGTTTACGTGGACAGCTCCGTAATGGCTACACCTTC
CASSLRGQLRNGYTF
>TRBV14|-|-|TRBJ2-4
TGTGCCAGCAGCCCCTTGGGGTACATTCAGTACTTC
CASSPLGYIQYF
>TRBV9|-|few|TRBJ1-3
TGTGCCAGCAGTCGTGACAGTGGAAACACCATATATTTT
CASSRDSGNTIYF
>TRBV28|-|-|TRBJ2-7
TGTGCCAGCCAGTCTTTACAGGAACACTACGAGCAGTACTTC
CASQSLQEHYEQYF
>TRBV7-9|-|-|TRBJ2-3
TGTGCCAGCAGCTTAGTTTCCAGGGGGGGAGATACGCAGTATTTT
CASSLVSRGGDTQYF
>TRBV10-3|TRBD1|few|TRBJ1-6
TGTGCCAACGGGGACAGAGTCAATTCACCCCTCCACTTT
CANGDRVNSPLHF
>TRBV5-4|-|once|TRBJ1-1
TGTGCCAGCAGCTTGGACAGGCCTGGCACTGAAGCTTTCTTT
CASSLDRPGTEAFF
>TRBV18|-|-|TRBJ2-5
TGTGCCAGCTCACCAGAGGAGGAGACCCAGTACTTC
CASSPEEETQYF
>TRBV4-1|-|-|TRBJ1-2
TGTGCCAGCAGCCAATCGGGATGGCCCCCGCATGGCTACACCTTC
CASSQSGWPPHGYTF
>TRBV19|TRBD1|-|TRBJ1-1
TGTGCCAGTAAGCCCCTATACAGGGGGCGACTGAACACTGAAGCTTTCTTT
CASKPLYRGRLNTEAFF
>TRBV7-2|-|-|TRBJ2-1
TGTGCCAGCAGCTTGGTCACGATACTGTCCTACAATGAGCAGTTCTTC
CASSLVTILSYNEQFF
>TRBV21-1|-|-|TRBJ2-1
TGTGCCAGCACCAAGAAGCGGGGGGTTTCGAACAATGAGCAGTTCTTC
CASTKKRGVSNNEQFF